The clone carrying this T cell receptor beta chain was picked up a small number of times. Its specificity is unknown. The data were taken from a study of OX40 agonist ivuxolimab in advanced cancers. Data came from immunoSEQ multiplex PCR; TCRdb stores just in-frame clones and leaves some out. The sample gives tens of thousands of clones, over 80% of which show up once; approximately 3.3% is in the top ten. The CDR3 has 14 residues. The V end was cut by 3 bases, the J end by 0 bases, with 8 bases between. CDR1 is MDHEN and CDR2 is SYDVKM in the germline V gene. Study-wide results and limits: Dose levels from 0.1 to 3.0 mg/kg saw CD4+ and CD8+ blood T cells expand clonally by week 6.

The material was CD4+ or CD8+ T cells sorted from blood, obtained in a trial of the OX40 agonist ivuxolimab. V gene TRBV28 combines with J gene TRBJ1-2; D is uncertain. The TCR sequence derives from an adult with an advanced solid tumor such as melanoma, head and neck, liver or kidney cancer. The CDR3 here is CASSLPDPNYGYTF. The DNA of the CDR3 is TGTGCCAGCAGTTTGCCAGACCCTAACTATGGCTACACCTTC.